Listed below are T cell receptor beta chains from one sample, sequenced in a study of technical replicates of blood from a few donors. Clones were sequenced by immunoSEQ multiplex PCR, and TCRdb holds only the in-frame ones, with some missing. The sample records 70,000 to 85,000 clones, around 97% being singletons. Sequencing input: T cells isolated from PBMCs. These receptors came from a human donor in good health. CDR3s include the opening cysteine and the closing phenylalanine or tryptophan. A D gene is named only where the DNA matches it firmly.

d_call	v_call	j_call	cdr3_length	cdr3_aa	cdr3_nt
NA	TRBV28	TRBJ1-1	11	CASFGLTEAFF	TGTGCCAGCTTCGGTTTAACTGAAGCTTTCTTT
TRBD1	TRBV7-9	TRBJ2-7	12	CASSKTGYEQYF	TGTGCCAGCAGCAAGACAGGGTACGAGCAGTACTTC
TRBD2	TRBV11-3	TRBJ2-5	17	CASSLGLAGTTQETQYF	TGTGCCAGCAGCTTAGGACTAGCGGGGACTACACAAGAGACCCAGTACTTC
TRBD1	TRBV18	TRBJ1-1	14	CASSPPTGDTEAFF	TGTGCCAGCTCACCACCCACAGGGGACACTGAAGCTTTCTTT
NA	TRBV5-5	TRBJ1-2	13	CASSLAQERGYTF	TGTGCCAGCAGCTTGGCACAGGAGAGGGGCTACACCTTC
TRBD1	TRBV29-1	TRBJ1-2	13	CSVERGGSPGYTF	TGCAGCGTTGAAAGAGGGGGCTCTCCTGGCTACACCTTC
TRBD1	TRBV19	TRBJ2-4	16	CASSIYVGTGVNIQYF	TGTGCCAGTAGTATATATGTTGGGACAGGGGTCAACATTCAGTACTTC
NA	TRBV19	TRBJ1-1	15	CASSIIASGNTEAFF	TGTGCCAGTAGTATAATCGCTTCGGGAAACACTGAAGCTTTCTTT
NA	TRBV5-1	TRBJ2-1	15	CASSFGAGLDNEQFF	TGCGCCAGCAGCTTTGGAGCGGGTTTGGACAATGAGCAGTTCTTC
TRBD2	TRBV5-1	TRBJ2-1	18	CASSSGLAGGPTYNEQFF	TGCGCCAGCAGCTCGGGACTAGCGGGGGGGCCGACCTACAATGAGCAGTTCTTC
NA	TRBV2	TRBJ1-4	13	CASKRVGLEKLFF	TGTGCCAGCAAGAGGGTAGGGCTGGAAAAACTGTTTTTT
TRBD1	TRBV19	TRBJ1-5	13	CAITGTAGGPQHF	TGTGCCATTACCGGGACAGCCGGGGGGCCCCAGCATTTT
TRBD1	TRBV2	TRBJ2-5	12	CASTGTGETQYF	TGTGCCAGCACCGGGACAGGGGAGACCCAGTACTTC
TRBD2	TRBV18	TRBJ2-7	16	CASSPTSSGGVREQYF	TGTGCCAGCTCACCGACTTCTAGCGGAGGCGTACGAGAGCAGTACTTC
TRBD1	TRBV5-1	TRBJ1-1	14	CASTRGDRSTEAFF	TGCGCCAGCACTAGGGGGGACAGGAGCACTGAAGCTTTCTTT
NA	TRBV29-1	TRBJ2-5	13	CSADPDSQETQYF	TGCAGCGCCGACCCGGACAGCCAAGAGACCCAGTACTTC
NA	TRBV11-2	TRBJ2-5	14	CASSLDLYQETQYF	TGTGCCAGCAGCTTAGATCTTTACCAAGAGACCCAGTACTTC
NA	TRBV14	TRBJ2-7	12	CASNRGFDEQYF	TGTGCCAGCAACCGGGGTTTTGATGAGCAGTACTTC
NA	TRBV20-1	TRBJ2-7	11	CSARTYYEQYF	TGCAGTGCTAGGACTTACTACGAGCAGTACTTC
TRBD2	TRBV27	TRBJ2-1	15	CASSVTSGRPNEQFF	TGTGCCAGCAGTGTGACTAGCGGGAGACCCAATGAGCAGTTCTTC
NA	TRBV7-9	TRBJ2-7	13	CASSSAVNVEQYF	TGTGCCAGCAGCTCTGCAGTGAACGTGGAGCAGTACTTC
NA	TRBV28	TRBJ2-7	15	CASSIQLGWAGEQYF	TGTGCCAGCAGTATACAACTAGGTTGGGCGGGGGAGCAGTACTTC
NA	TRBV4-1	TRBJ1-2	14	CASSLVTRVDGYTF	TGCGCCAGCAGCCTCGTAACCAGGGTTGACGGCTACACCTTC
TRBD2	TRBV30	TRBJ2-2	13	CACLAGAPGELFF	TGTGCCTGCCTAGCGGGGGCTCCCGGGGAGCTGTTTTTT